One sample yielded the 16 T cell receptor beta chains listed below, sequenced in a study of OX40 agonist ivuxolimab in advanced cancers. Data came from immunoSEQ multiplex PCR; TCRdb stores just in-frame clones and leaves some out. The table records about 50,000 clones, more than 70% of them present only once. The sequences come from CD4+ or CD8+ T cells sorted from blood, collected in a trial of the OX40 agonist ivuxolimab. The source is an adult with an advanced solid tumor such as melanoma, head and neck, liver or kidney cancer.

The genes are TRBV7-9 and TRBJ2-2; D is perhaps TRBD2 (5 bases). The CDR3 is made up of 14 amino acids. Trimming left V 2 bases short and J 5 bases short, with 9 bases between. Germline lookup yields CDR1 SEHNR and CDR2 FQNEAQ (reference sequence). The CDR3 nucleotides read TGTGCCAGCAGCTTACAGTCGGGAACCGGGGAGCTGTTTTTT. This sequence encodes CASSLQSGTGELFF.

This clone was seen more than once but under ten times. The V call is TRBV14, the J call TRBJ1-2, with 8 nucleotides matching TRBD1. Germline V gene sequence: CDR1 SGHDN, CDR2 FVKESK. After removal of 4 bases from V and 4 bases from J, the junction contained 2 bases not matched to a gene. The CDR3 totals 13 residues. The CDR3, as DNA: TGTGCCAGCAGCCTTGGGACAGGCTATGGCTACACCTTC. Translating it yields CASSLGTGYGYTF.

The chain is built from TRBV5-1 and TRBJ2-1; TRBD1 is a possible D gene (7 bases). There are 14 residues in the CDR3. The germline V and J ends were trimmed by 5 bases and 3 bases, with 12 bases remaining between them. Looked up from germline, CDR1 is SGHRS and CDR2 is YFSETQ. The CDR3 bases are TGCGCCAGCAGATACCAGGGGGGCTACAATGAGCAGTTCTTC. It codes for CASRYQGGYNEQFF. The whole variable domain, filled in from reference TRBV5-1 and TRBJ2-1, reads KAGVTQTPRYLIKTRGQQVTLSCSPISGHRSVSWYQQTPGQGLQFLFEYFSETQRNKGNFPGRFSGRQFSNSRSEMNVSTLELGDSALYLCASRYQGGYNEQFFGPGTRLTVL.

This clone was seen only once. The CDR3 region is CASSPRIRNQPQHF. The CDR3, as DNA: TGTGCCAGCAGCCCTCGCATTCGGAATCAGCCCCAGCATTTT. J is TRBJ1-5 and V is TRBV21-1. TRBV21-1 is a pseudogene segment. The CDR3 has 14 amino acids.

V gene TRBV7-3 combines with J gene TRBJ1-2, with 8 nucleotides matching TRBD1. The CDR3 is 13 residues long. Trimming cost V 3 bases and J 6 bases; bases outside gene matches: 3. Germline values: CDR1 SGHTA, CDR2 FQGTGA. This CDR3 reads CASSFGTGHGYTF. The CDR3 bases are TGTGCCAGCAGCTTTGGGACAGGTCATGGCTACACCTTC.

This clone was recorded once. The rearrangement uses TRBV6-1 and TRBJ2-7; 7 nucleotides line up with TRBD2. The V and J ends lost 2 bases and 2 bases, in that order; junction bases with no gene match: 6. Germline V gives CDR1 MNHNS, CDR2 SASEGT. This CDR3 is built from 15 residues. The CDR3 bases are TGTGCCAGCAGTGAACCTGGGACTATCCCCTACGAGCAGTACGTC. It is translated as CASSEPGTIPYEQYV.

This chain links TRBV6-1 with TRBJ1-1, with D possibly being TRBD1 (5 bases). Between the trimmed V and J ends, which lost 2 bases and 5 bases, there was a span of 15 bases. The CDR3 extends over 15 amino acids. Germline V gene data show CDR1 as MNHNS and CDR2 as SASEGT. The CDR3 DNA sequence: TGTGCCAGCAGTGAATCCCCAGGGCTGGGGACTGAAGCTTTCTTT. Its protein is CASSESPGLGTEAFF.

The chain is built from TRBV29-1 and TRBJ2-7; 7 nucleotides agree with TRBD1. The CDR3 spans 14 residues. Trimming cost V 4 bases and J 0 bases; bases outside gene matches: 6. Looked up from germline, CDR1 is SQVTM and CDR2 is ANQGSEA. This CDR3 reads CSVVYPGGSYEQYF. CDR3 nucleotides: TGCAGCGTTGTGTACCCAGGGGGCTCCTACGAGCAGTACTTC.

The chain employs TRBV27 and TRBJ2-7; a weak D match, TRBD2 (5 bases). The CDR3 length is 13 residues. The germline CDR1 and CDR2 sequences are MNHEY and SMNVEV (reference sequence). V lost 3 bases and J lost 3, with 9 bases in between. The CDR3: CASSFGENYEQYF. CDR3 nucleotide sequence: TGTGCCAGCAGTTTCGGGGAGAACTACGAGCAGTACTTC.

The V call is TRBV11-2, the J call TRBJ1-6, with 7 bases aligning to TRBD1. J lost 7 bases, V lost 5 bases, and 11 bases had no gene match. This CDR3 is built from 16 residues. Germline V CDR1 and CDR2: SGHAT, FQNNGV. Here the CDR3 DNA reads TGTGCCAGCAGCCCTTACCCCGACAGGGACAATTCACCCCTCCACTTT. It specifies CASSPYPDRDNSPLHF.

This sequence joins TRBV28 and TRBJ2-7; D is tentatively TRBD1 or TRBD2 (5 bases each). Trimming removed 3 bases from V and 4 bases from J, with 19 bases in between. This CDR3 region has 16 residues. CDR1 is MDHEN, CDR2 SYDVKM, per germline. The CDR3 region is CASSFTRGRGEYEQYV. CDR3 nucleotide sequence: TGTGCCAGCAGTTTTACTAGGGGCAGAGGAGAATACGAGCAGTACGTC.

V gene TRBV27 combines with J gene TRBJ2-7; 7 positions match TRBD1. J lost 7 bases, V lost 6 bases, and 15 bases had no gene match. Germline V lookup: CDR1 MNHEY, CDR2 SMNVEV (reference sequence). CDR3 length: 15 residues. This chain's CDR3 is CASSMTGPIDVEQYF. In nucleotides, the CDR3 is TGTGCCAGCAGCATGACAGGGCCCATTGATGTTGAGCAGTACTTC.

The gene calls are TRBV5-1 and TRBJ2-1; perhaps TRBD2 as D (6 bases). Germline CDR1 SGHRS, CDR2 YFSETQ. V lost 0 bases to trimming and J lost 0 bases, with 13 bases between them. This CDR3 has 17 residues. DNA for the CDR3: TGCGCCAGCAGCTTGGTCGGGGGTCCAAGCTCCTACAATGAGCAGTTCTTC. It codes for CASSLVGGPSSYNEQFF.

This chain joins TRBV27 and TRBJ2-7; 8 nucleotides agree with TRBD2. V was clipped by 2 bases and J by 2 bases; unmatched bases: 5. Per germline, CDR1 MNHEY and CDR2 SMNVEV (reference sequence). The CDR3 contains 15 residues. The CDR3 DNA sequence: TGTGCCAGCAGTTTAAATAGCGGGACGCCCTACGAGCAGTACTTC. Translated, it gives CASSLNSGTPYEQYF.

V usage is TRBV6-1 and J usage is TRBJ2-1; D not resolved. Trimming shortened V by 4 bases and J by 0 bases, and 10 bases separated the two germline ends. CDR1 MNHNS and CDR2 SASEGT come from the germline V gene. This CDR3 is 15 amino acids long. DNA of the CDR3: TGTGCCAGCAGTGGAAGACACAGCTCCTACAATGAGCAGTTCTTC. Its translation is CASSGRHSSYNEQFF.

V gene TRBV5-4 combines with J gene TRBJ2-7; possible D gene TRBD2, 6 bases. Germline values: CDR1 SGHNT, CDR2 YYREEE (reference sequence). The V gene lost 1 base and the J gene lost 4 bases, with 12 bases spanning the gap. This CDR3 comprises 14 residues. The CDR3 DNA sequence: TGTGCCAGCAGCTTGACGGGAGAATCGTACGAGCAGTACTTC. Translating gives CASSLTGESYEQYF. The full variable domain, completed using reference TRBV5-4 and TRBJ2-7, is ETGVTQSPTHLIKTRGQQVTLRCSSQSGHNTVSWYQQALGQGPQFIFQYYREEENGRGNFPPRFSGLQFPNYSSELNVNALELDDSALYLCASSLTGESYEQYFGPGTRLTVT.